The 8 T cell receptor beta chains below were found in one sample sequenced in a study of blood T cell repertoires in COVID-19. Only in-frame clones appear in the TCRdb table, and some are missing; sequencing was by immunoSEQ multiplex PCR. The sample records more than 350,000 clones, around 90% being singletons. Sequencing was performed on peripheral blood. The receptor source for this set is a woman aged 25 to 45 with COVID-19, enrolled during active disease.

The chain joins TRBV10-3 to TRBJ1-2; no clear D. Germline CDR1 is ENHRY and CDR2 is SYGVKD. The CDR3 sequence is 12 residues long. The V end lost 4 bases, the J end lost 8 bases, and 11 bases lay between the germline ends. The CDR3 loop reads CAISVEGRGYTF. The CDR3 DNA reads TGTGCCATCAGTGTTGAGGGAAGAGGCTACACCTTC.

The chain carries TRBV29-1 and TRBJ1-2, with 8 bases that match TRBD1. There are 12 residues in the CDR3. Germline CDR1 reads SQVTM; CDR2 reads ANQGSEA. V dropped 4 bases and J dropped 8; count of bases not matched to a gene: 6. CDR3 protein: CSVATGGTGYTF. The CDR3 DNA is TGCAGCGTTGCTACAGGGGGAACAGGCTACACCTTC.

The chain carries TRBV6-5 and TRBJ1-3; no reliable D call. Trimming took 6 bases from V and 0 from J, leaving 9 bases between them. This CDR3 spans 14 amino acids. Germline V gives CDR1 MNHEY, CDR2 SVGAGI. The CDR3 DNA is TGTGCCAGCAGCCCCGGTGCCTCTGGAAACACCATATATTTT. Its translation: CASSPGASGNTIYF.

V is TRBV7-2 and J is TRBJ2-2; 7 bases map to TRBD1. CDR1 is SGHTA and CDR2 is FQGNSA in the germline V gene. J was trimmed by 5 bases and V by 2 bases; bases with no gene match: 2. The CDR3 runs to 14 residues. CDR3 loop: CASSLNRGTGELFF. DNA for the CDR3: TGTGCCAGCAGCTTAAACAGGGGAACCGGGGAGCTGTTTTTT.

The rearrangement uses TRBV10-3 and TRBJ2-1; a possible D gene is TRBD2 (6 bases). The CDR3 has 16 residues. Looked up from germline, CDR1 is ENHRY and CDR2 is SYGVKD. V lost 0 bases and J 2 bases, leaving 11 bases between the germline ends. CDR3 sequence: CAISESAGNPYNEQFF. CDR3 DNA sequence: TGTGCCATCAGTGAGTCGGCGGGAAACCCCTACAATGAGCAGTTCTTC.

The V and J genes are TRBV27 and TRBJ2-1; tentative D call: TRBD1 (5 bases). Trimming pared 6 bases from V and 2 bases from J, leaving 17 bases between. The germline V gene has CDR1 MNHEY and CDR2 SMNVEV (reference sequence). The CDR3 spans 16 residues. CDR3 protein: CASSPTGRAPYNEQFF. CDR3 DNA sequence: TGTGCCAGCAGCCCCACCGGCAGGGCCCCCTACAATGAGCAGTTCTTC.

This clone was picked up a small number of times. The chain recombines TRBV10-1 with TRBJ2-1; 8 bases line up with TRBD2. V was pared by 0 bases and J by 6 bases, with 7 bases of the junction left unmatched. The CDR3 is 16 residues long. Germline V CDR1 and CDR2: WNHNN, SYGVQD (reference sequence). CDR3 nucleotides: TGCGCCAGCAGTGAGTCGGGGCGGGGGGACCCCAATGAGCAGTTCTTC. Residues: CASSESGRGDPNEQFF.

The V call is TRBV29-1, the J call TRBJ2-5; TRBD2 matches 9 bases. The V and J ends lost 2 bases and 4 bases, in that order; junction bases with no gene match: 8. Germline V lookup: CDR1 SQVTM, CDR2 ANQGSEA. The CDR3 extends over 15 amino acids. In nucleotides, the CDR3 is TGCAGCGTTGAAAAGGCTAGCGGGGATCGAGAGACCCAGTACTTC. Protein sequence: CSVEKASGDRETQYF. The whole variable domain, filled in from reference TRBV29-1 and TRBJ2-5, reads SAVISQKPSRDICQRGTSLTIQCQVDSQVTMMFWYRQQPGQSLTLIATANQGSEATYESGFVIDKFPISRPNLTFSTLTVSNMSPEDSSIYLCSVEKASGDRETQYFGPGTRLLVL.